The rows below give T cell receptor beta chains drawn from one sample of a study of T cell responses to AZD1222 COVID-19 vaccine. The method was immunoSEQ multiplex PCR; TCRdb's version includes in-frame clones alone and lacks a portion of them. The table lists some 170,000 clones, around nine tenths of them singletons, with approximately 2.5% in the top ten. The material was peripheral blood, obtained on day 0 of AZD1222 vaccination. The receptors originated from an adult in good health. Both conserved end residues are part of each CDR3. A D gene is named only where the DNA matches it firmly. The size field is filled for only some rows; it gives once, few, many or a size class.

.	TRBV19	TRBJ2-3	.	CASSISAGSPDTQYF	TGTGCCAGTAGTATTTCGGCGGGATCACCAGATACGCAGTATTTT
TRBD1	TRBV3-1/TRBV3-2	TRBJ2-7	.	CASSQSDRGYEQYF	TGTGCCAGCAGCCAATCGGACAGGGGATACGAGCAGTACTTC
.	TRBV6-4	TRBJ2-1	.	CAILALIGPLTYNEQFF	TGTGCCATCCTAGCGTTAATAGGACCGCTAACCTACAATGAGCAGTTCTTC
.	TRBV7-9	TRBJ1-1	many	CASSPQALNTEAFF	TGTGCCAGCAGCCCACAGGCCTTGAACACTGAAGCTTTCTTT
.	TRBV24-1	TRBJ1-6	.	CATSEGAGPNSPLHF	TGTGCCACCAGTGAGGGCGCAGGGCCTAATTCACCCCTCCACTTT
.	TRBV6-5	TRBJ1-5	.	CASSYSGSSNQPQHF	TGTGCCAGCAGTTACTCGGGGTCTAGCAATCAGCCCCAGCATTTT
.	TRBV28	TRBJ2-1	.	CASTEGKNEQFF	TGTGCCAGCACGGAGGGAAAAAATGAGCAGTTCTTC
.	TRBV3-1/TRBV3-2	TRBJ2-1	.	CASSHSGTAGGNEQFF	TGTGCCAGCAGCCATTCCGGGACGGCAGGCGGGAATGAGCAGTTCTTC
.	TRBV4-1	TRBJ2-5	.	CASSQDRTQETQYF	TGCGCCAGCAGCCAAGATAGGACCCAAGAGACCCAGTACTTC
.	TRBV11-2	TRBJ2-3	.	CASSVSTDTQYF	TGTGCCAGCAGCGTATCCACAGATACGCAGTATTTT
.	TRBV9	TRBJ1-1	few	CASSVATSGTEAFF	TGTGCCAGCAGCGTAGCTACGTCTGGAACTGAAGCTTTCTTT
.	TRBV5-4	TRBJ1-6	.	CASSAGTVYNSPLHF	TGTGCCAGCAGCGCTGGGACGGTGTATAATTCACCCCTCCACTTT
.	TRBV12-5	TRBJ2-7	.	CASGTGTGTNYEQYF	TGTGCTAGTGGCACCGGGACTGGGACAAACTACGAGCAGTACTTC
.	TRBV5-4	TRBJ2-7	.	CASSLGGGSTYEQYF	TGTGCCAGCAGCTTGGGAGGGGGGTCAACCTACGAGCAGTACTTC
TRBD1	TRBV6-5	TRBJ1-5	once	CASREDRVSNQPQHF	TGTGCCAGCAGGGAGGACAGGGTGAGCAATCAGCCCCAGCATTTT
.	TRBV19	TRBJ1-1	.	CASTPRRHTEAFF	TGTGCCAGTACCCCGCGGAGACACACTGAAGCTTTCTTT
.	TRBV27	TRBJ2-1	.	CASSSDSYNEQFF	TGTGCCAGCAGCTCCGACTCCTACAATGAGCAGTTCTTC
TRBD2	TRBV14	TRBJ2-1	few	CASSPTSGSSNEQFF	TGTGCCAGCAGCCCCACTAGCGGGAGTAGCAATGAGCAGTTCTTC
.	TRBV3-1/TRBV3-2	TRBJ1-3	.	CASSQDGNTIYF	TGTGCCAGCAGCCAAGACGGAAACACCATATATTTT
.	TRBV19	TRBJ2-1	.	CASTEKKEQFF	TGTGCCAGTACCGAGAAGAAGGAGCAGTTCTTC
.	TRBV6-5	TRBJ1-1	once	CASSLGADEAFF	TGTGCCAGCAGTTTAGGGGCGGATGAAGCTTTCTTT
.	TRBV9	TRBJ2-3	once	CASNTDTQYF	TGTGCCAGCAACACAGATACGCAGTATTTT
.	TRBV18	TRBJ2-5	.	CASSRTGHREGETQYF	TGTGCCAGCTCACGGACAGGTCACAGGGAGGGAGAGACCCAGTACTTC
.	TRBV10-2	TRBJ2-6	.	CASSPPGHFSGANVLTF	TGCGCCAGCAGTCCACCAGGACATTTCTCTGGGGCCAACGTCCTGACTTTC
TRBD1	TRBV27	TRBJ2-4	.	CASSSSGTGGAYIQYF	TGTGCCAGCAGTTCTTCCGGGACAGGGGGCGCCTACATTCAGTACTTC
.	TRBV10-2	TRBJ2-7	.	CATESDSYEQYF	TGCGCCACCGAGTCGGACTCTTACGAGCAGTACTTC
TRBD1	TRBV6-1	TRBJ2-7	few	CASSEDGAGGSYEQYF	TGTGCCAGCAGTGAAGATGGGGCAGGGGGCTCCTACGAGCAGTACTTC
.	TRBV19	TRBJ1-3	.	CASSIGSQSGNTIYF	TGTGCCAGTAGTATCGGCAGTCAATCTGGAAACACCATATATTTT
TRBD2	TRBV10-1	TRBJ2-3	.	CATDTGLAGEKMITDTQYF	TGCGCCACCGACACGGGACTAGCGGGAGAAAAAATGATCACAGATACGCAGTATTTT
.	TRBV7-8	TRBJ1-4	.	CASSLGGAPNEKLFF	TGTGCCAGCAGCTTAGGGGGAGCCCCTAATGAAAAACTGTTTTTT
.	TRBV7-9	TRBJ2-3	.	CASSSYGTQYF	TGTGCCAGCAGCTCGTATGGTACGCAGTATTTT
TRBD1	TRBV27	TRBJ1-4	once	CASSYGTGGEKLFF	TGTGCCAGCAGTTACGGGACAGGGGGTGAAAAACTGTTTTTT
.	TRBV11-1	TRBJ2-1	once	CASSFEGNEQFF	TGTGCCAGCAGCTTCGAAGGCAATGAGCAGTTCTTC
TRBD2	TRBV11-1	TRBJ2-5	.	CASSLGLAGETQYF	TGTGCCAGCAGCTTAGGACTAGCTGGGGAGACCCAGTACTTC
TRBD2	TRBV15	TRBJ2-1	.	CATSRDPTSGSTRTYNEQFF	TGTGCCACCAGCAGAGATCCGACTAGCGGGAGCACCCGTACCTACAATGAGCAGTTCTTC
.	TRBV12-3/TRBV12-4	TRBJ1-6	.	CASSFADESPLHF	TGTGCCAGCAGTTTTGCAGACGAATCACCCCTCCACTTT
TRBD2	TRBV15	TRBJ2-1	.	CATSSGRERGNEQFF	TGTGCCACCAGCAGCGGGAGGGAACGTGGCAATGAGCAGTTCTTC
.	TRBV2	TRBJ1-1	.	CASSGPGTVNTEAFF	TGTGCCAGCAGTGGACCCGGGACGGTAAACACTGAAGCTTTCTTT
TRBD2	TRBV2	TRBJ2-1	.	CACSGRVHEQFF	TGTGCCTGTAGCGGGAGGGTTCATGAGCAGTTCTTC
.	TRBV25-1	TRBJ1-3	.	CASSEFAAMGAGNTIYF	TGTGCCAGCAGTGAATTTGCGGCAATGGGAGCTGGAAACACCATATATTTT
.	TRBV5-1	TRBJ1-3	.	CASSPGLGGSENTIYF	TGCGCCAGCAGCCCCGGCCTGGGGGGGTCGGAAAACACCATATATTTT
TRBD1	TRBV6-6	TRBJ2-1	.	CASSPPPGQGALGNEQFF	TGTGCCAGCAGTCCACCACCGGGACAGGGGGCTTTAGGAAATGAGCAGTTCTTC
.	TRBV27	TRBJ2-3	.	CASSFIAFSSTDTQYF	TGTGCCAGCAGTTTTATAGCCTTTTCTAGCACAGATACGCAGTATTTT
.	TRBV18	TRBJ1-2	.	CASSPPVTGAYGYTF	TGTGCCAGCTCACCACCCGTTACGGGGGCATACGGCTACACCTTC
.	TRBV5-1	TRBJ2-5	once	CASSLGMASQETQYF	TGCGCCAGCAGCTTGGGTATGGCGAGCCAAGAGACCCAGTACTTC
.	TRBV6-6	TRBJ2-1	.	CASSYSGTFYNEQFF	TGTGCCAGCAGTTACTCGGGGACATTTTACAATGAGCAGTTCTTC
TRBD1	TRBV27	TRBJ2-1	few	CASSPIQGYNEQFF	TGTGCCAGCAGTCCCATACAGGGGTACAATGAGCAGTTCTTC
TRBD2	TRBV11-3	TRBJ2-7	.	CASSRGGPYEQYF	TGTGCCAGCAGCCGGGGGGGTCCCTACGAGCAGTACTTC
.	TRBV2	TRBJ1-1	.	CASSEGGTAYTEAFF	TGTGCCAGCAGTGAAGGGGGTACGGCATACACTGAAGCTTTCTTT
.	TRBV19	TRBJ2-7	few	CASSKTSQGDRGQYF	TGTGCCAGTAGTAAGACTAGTCAAGGAGACCGCGGGCAGTACTTC
.	TRBV10-3	TRBJ2-1	.	CAIGQNKSYNEQFF	TGTGCCATCGGGCAGAATAAATCCTACAATGAGCAGTTCTTC
.	TRBV30	TRBJ1-6	.	CAWNLGQARSPLHF	TGTGCCTGGAATCTTGGACAAGCAAGATCACCCCTCCACTTT